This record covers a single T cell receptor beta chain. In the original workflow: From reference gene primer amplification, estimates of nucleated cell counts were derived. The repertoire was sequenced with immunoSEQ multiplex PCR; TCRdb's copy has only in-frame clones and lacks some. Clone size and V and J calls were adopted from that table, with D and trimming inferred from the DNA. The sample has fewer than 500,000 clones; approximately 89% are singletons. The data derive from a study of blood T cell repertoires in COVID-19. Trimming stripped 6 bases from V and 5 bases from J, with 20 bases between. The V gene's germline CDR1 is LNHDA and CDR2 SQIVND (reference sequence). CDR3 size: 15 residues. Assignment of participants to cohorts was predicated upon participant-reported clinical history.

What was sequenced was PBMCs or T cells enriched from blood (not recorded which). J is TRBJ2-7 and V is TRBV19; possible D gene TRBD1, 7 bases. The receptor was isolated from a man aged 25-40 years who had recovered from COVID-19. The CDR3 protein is CASSLRRGRENEQYF. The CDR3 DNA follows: TGTGCCAGTAGCCTAAGGAGGGGGCGCGAGAACGAGCAGTACTTC.